This T cell receptor (beta chain) derives from a study of blood T cell repertoires in COVID-19. Study-level information: T cells, B-cell-depleted T cells, or PBMCs supplied cDNA or gDNA.

V lost 2 bases, J lost 3 bases, and 12 bases lay in between. The CDR3 totals 15 residues. Germline V gene sequence: CDR1 SGHTA, CDR2 FQGNSA. In the authors' workflow: Amplifying reference gene primers gave estimates of nucleated cell counts. Only in-frame clones appear in the TCRdb table, and some are missing; sequencing was by immunoSEQ multiplex PCR. Clone size and V and J calls were adopted from that table, with D and trimming inferred from the DNA. Of more than 200,000 clones in the sample, approximately 86% are singletons; the top ten hold approximately 2%. The rearrangement links TRBV7-2 to TRBJ2-3, with a tentative D call TRBD1 (6 bases). The receptor was isolated from a man aged 25-45 years with active or convalescent COVID-19. Material for sequencing was peripheral blood. The CDR3 loop is CASSLSRGRTDTQYF. The CDR3 DNA is TGTGCCAGCAGCTTATCAAGGGGGAGAACAGATACGCAGTATTTT.